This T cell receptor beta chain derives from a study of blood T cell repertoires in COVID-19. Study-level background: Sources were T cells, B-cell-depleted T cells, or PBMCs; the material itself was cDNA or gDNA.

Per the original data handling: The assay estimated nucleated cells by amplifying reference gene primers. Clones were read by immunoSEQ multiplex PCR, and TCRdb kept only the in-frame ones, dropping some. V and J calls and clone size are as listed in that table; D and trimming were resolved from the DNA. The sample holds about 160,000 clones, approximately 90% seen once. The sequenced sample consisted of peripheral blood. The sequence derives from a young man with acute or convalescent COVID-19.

The CDR3 DNA is TGTGCCAGCAGCTCCGGTGGTGGTCAGCCCCAGCATTTT. It translates to CASSSGGGQPQHF. The chain joins TRBV7-9 to TRBJ1-5; D is uncertain. The CDR3 runs to 13 residues. Trimming took 4 bases from V and 6 from J, leaving 10 bases between them. Germline CDR1 and CDR2: SEHNR and FQNEAQ (reference sequence).